These 8 T cell receptor beta chains share one sample of origin, sequenced in a study of shared clonotypes between healthy human individuals. This table comes from immunoSEQ multiplex PCR, and its TCRdb copy is limited to in-frame clones, with some not included. The profile shows around 1,100,000 clones, about 72% of them singletons. Material for sequencing was memory CD4+ T cells from PBMCs. The subset is: CD45RA-negative fraction. The receptors were sampled from a man aged 18 to 30 in good health. Some clones in this sample may be carry-over from other donors' samples.

CDR3 amino acids: CASSSTGYNEQFF. CDR3 DNA: TGTGCCAGCAGTTCTACAGGGTACAATGAGCAGTTCTTC. V is TRBV2 and J is TRBJ2-1; maybe TRBD1 (6 bases). Germline CDR1 SNHLY, CDR2 FYNNEI. The V end lost 5 bases, the J end lost 4 bases, and 9 bases lay between the germline ends. The CDR3 has 13 amino acids. Based on the CDR3 plus reference TRBV2 and TRBJ2-1, the full variable domain is EPEVTQTPSHQVTQMGQEVILRCVPISNHLYFYWYRQILGQKVEFLVSFYNNEISEKSEIFDDQFSVERPDGSNFTLKIRSTKLEDSAMYFCASSSTGYNEQFFGPGTRLTVL.

The rearrangement links TRBV30 to TRBJ2-1; 9 nucleotides align to TRBD2. V was clipped by 0 bases and J by 5 bases; unmatched bases: 2. The CDR3 extends over 14 amino acids. Germline values: CDR1 GTSNPN, CDR2 SVGIG (reference sequence). For the CDR3, the DNA is TGTGCCTGGAGTGTGGGGACTAGCAACAATGAGCAGTTCTTC. Translating it yields CAWSVGTSNNEQFF.

The chain joins TRBV30 to TRBJ1-2; D gene ambiguous. CDR3 length equals 14 residues. Germline CDR1 reads GTSNPN; CDR2 reads SVGIG (reference sequence). V was clipped by 8 bases and J by 2 bases, with 18 bases between them. CDR3 protein: CAGLPPTQNYGYTF. Written as DNA, the CDR3 is TGTGCCGGACTACCCCCTACTCAAAACTATGGCTACACCTTC.

This clone was found once. The chain recombines TRBV4-1 with TRBJ1-4, with 7 bases that match TRBD1. The trim removed 4 bases at V and 10 bases at J, leaving 12 bases unmatched. Germline lookup yields CDR1 MGHRA and CDR2 YSYEKL. The CDR3 runs to 15 residues. CDR3 region: CASSPTGEGEGKLFF. DNA for the CDR3: TGCGCCAGCAGCCCAACAGGGGAAGGGGAAGGAAAACTGTTTTTT.

The chain recombines TRBV2 with TRBJ2-7; no definite D call. Trimming pared 3 bases from V and 2 bases from J, leaving 2 bases between. CDR1 and CDR2 from the germline V gene are SNHLY and FYNNEI. The CDR3 is 11 amino acids. This CDR3 is CASSEPYEQYF. CDR3 coding DNA: TGTGCCAGCAGTGAGCCCTACGAGCAGTACTTC.

This rearrangement joins TRBV4-3 to TRBJ2-7; D gene uncertain. V lost 0 bases to trimming and J lost 2 bases, with 11 bases between them. In germline, CDR1 is LGHNA, CDR2 YSLEER. The CDR3 runs to 15 residues. The CDR3 region has the DNA TGCGCCAGCAGCCAAGAGCTCGGCAACCCCTACGAGCAGTACTTC. Translation gives CASSQELGNPYEQYF.

The chain recombines TRBV5-1 with TRBJ2-2; 10 bases agree with TRBD2. Germline lookup yields CDR1 SGHRS and CDR2 YFSETQ. V gave up 5 bases and J gave up 4 bases; unmatched junction bases: 5. The CDR3 totals 15 residues. The CDR3 sequence: CASREGLASTGELFF. CDR3 nucleotides: TGCGCCAGCAGGGAGGGACTAGCGAGCACCGGGGAGCTGTTTTTT. Full variable domain (remainder filled in from reference TRBV5-1 and TRBJ2-2): KAGVTQTPRYLIKTRGQQVTLSCSPISGHRSVSWYQQTPGQGLQFLFEYFSETQRNKGNFPGRFSGRQFSNSRSEMNVSTLELGDSALYLCASREGLASTGELFFGEGSRLTVL.

This chain joins TRBV4-2 and TRBJ2-7; 14 bases agree with TRBD2. Trimming took 1 base from V and 4 from J; bases not matched to a gene: 3. Germline loops: CDR1 LGHNA, CDR2 YNFKEQ. The CDR3 spans 16 residues. In nucleotides, the CDR3 is TGTGCCAGCAGCCAAGGGACTAGCGGGAGGACGTACGAGCAGTACTTC. It specifies CASSQGTSGRTYEQYF.